This T cell receptor (beta chain) was documented in a study of T cells of healthy individuals. TCRdb re-called the 5' RACE reads through MiXCR, storing one row per CDR3 protein. The table includes 95,000 to 100,000 distinct CDR3 sequences, 15% to 20% detected once. The germline CDR1 and CDR2 sequences are SGHVS and FQNEAQ. The CDR3 runs to 13 residues. V gave up 7 bases and J gave up 3 bases, with 9 bases separating them. This clonotype was seen at least ten times. The rearrangement joins TRBV7-8 to TRBJ1-4; D may be TRBD1 (5 bases). The clonotype comes from a human donor in good health. In DNA form, the CDR3 reads TGTGCCAGCACTCGGGGGGCTAATGAAAAACTGTTTTTT. Translation: CASTRGANEKLFF.